Following are 30 T cell receptor beta chains from one sample sequenced in a study of shared clonotypes between healthy human individuals. The table came from immunoSEQ multiplex PCR; TCRdb's copy has only in-frame clones and leaves some out. The table lists over 700,000 clones, 55% to 75% of them singletons, with under 2% in the top ten. Input material: memory CD4+ T cells sorted from blood. Subset meaning: CD45RA-negative fraction. These receptors were collected from a woman between 25 and 40 years old in good health.

The chain couples TRBV6-4 to TRBJ2-1; 9 nucleotides line up with TRBD2. The CDR3 contains 17 residues. Germline V gives CDR1 MRHNA, CDR2 SNTAGT. Unmatched junction bases numbered 14, after V lost 2 bases and J lost 9 bases. DNA for the CDR3: TGTGCCAGCAGTGACCTGATTAGTGGCGGGAGGGCTGGTGAGCAGTTCTTC. It encodes CASSDLISGGRAGEQFF.

This chain links TRBV19 with TRBJ2-1, with 8 bases aligning to TRBD2. CDR1 LNHDA and CDR2 SQIVND come from the germline V gene (reference sequence). The CDR3 length is 15 residues. The junction had 14 bases not matched to a gene; V was cut back by 7 bases and J by 9 bases. CDR3 DNA sequence: TGTGCCAGTACCTCCCCCGGACTAGCCTTCGGTGAGCAGTTCTTC. This translates into CASTSPGLAFGEQFF.

The V and J genes are TRBV11-2 and TRBJ2-6; D call uncertain. Germline assignment: CDR1 SGHAT and CDR2 FQNNGV. Trimming stripped 5 bases from V and 0 bases from J, with 8 bases between. The CDR3 contains 15 residues. CDR3 nucleotides: TGTGCCAGCAGCCCCGATAACTCTGGGGCCAACGTCCTGACTTTC. Its protein product is CASSPDNSGANVLTF.

This chain uses TRBV5-1 with TRBJ1-2; no firm D call. Germline V gene sequence: CDR1 SGHRS, CDR2 YFSETQ. The CDR3 has 13 amino acids. V was trimmed by 3 bases and J by 2 bases, leaving 8 bases between them. This CDR3 is CASSSEGNYGYTF. Written as DNA, the CDR3 is TGCGCCAGCAGCTCGGAGGGAAACTATGGCTACACCTTC.

CDR3 region: CASSYGTENEKLFF. In nucleotides, the CDR3 is TGTGCCAGCAGCTACGGGACGGAGAATGAAAAACTGTTTTTT. The V and J genes are TRBV5-6 and TRBJ1-4; TRBD1 might be the D (5 bases). The CDR3 consists of 14 residues. The germline gives CDR1 SGHDT, CDR2 YYEEEE. V shed 3 bases and J shed 5 bases, with 11 bases lying between them.

The V gene is TRBV5-1, the J gene TRBJ1-1, with TRBD1 matching over 12 bases. The CDR3 extends over 16 amino acids. Germline V gene lookup returns CDR1 SGHRS and CDR2 YFSETQ. The V and J ends lost 2 bases and 5 bases, in that order; junction bases with no gene match: 7. CDR3 loop: CASSFRDRGRRTEAFF. The CDR3 DNA is TGCGCCAGCAGCTTCCGGGACAGGGGGCGCCGGACTGAAGCTTTCTTT.

This clone was observed a handful of times. The chain uses TRBV5-1 and TRBJ2-3, with 10 bases identical to TRBD2. V dropped 0 bases and J dropped 3; count of bases not matched to a gene: 1. Germline loops: CDR1 SGHRS, CDR2 YFSETQ. This CDR3 region has 15 residues. The CDR3 sequence is CASSLDSGRTDTQYF. The CDR3, as DNA: TGCGCCAGCAGCTTGGATAGCGGGAGGACAGATACGCAGTATTTT. The full variable domain, its missing parts supplied by reference TRBV5-1 and TRBJ2-3, is KAGVTQTPRYLIKTRGQQVTLSCSPISGHRSVSWYQQTPGQGLQFLFEYFSETQRNKGNFPGRFSGRQFSNSRSEMNVSTLELGDSALYLCASSLDSGRTDTQYFGPGTRLTVL.

In this sample, this clone turned up many times. This rearrangement joins TRBV28 to TRBJ1-2, with D uncertain. Between the trimmed V and J ends, which lost 3 bases and 5 bases, there was a span of 7 bases. From germline, CDR1 is MDHEN and CDR2 SYDVKM. The CDR3 is 12 amino acids. The DNA for the CDR3 is TGTGCCAGCAGTTTCGTCAAATATGGCTACACCTTC. Translated: CASSFVKYGYTF.

The count of this clone is one. This chain connects TRBV28 to TRBJ2-1, with 8 nucleotides matching TRBD2. The CDR3 is made up of 16 amino acids. CDR1 MDHEN and CDR2 SYDVKM come from the germline V gene. Trimming removed 5 bases from V and 3 bases from J; junction bases left unmatched: 9. The CDR3 nucleotides read TGTGCCAGCAGTGCCTCCCTAGCGGGCTACTACAATGAGCAGTTCTTC. Translated, it gives CASSASLAGYYNEQFF.

This chain uses TRBV5-8 with TRBJ1-1, with D possibly matching TRBD1 (6 bases). The length of the CDR3 is 13 residues. Trimming took 4 bases from V and 11 from J, leaving 18 bases between them. Germline CDR1 and CDR2: SGHTS and YDEGEE. The CDR3 region has the DNA TGTGCCAGCAGCCCGGGGGGGCCGGGTATGGCTTTCTTT. Encoded protein: CASSPGGPGMAFF. Variable domain in full (rest from reference TRBV5-8 and TRBJ1-1): EAGVTQSPTHLIKTRGQQATLRCSPISGHTSVYWYQQALGLGLQFLLWYDEGEERNRGNFPPRFSGRQFPNYSSELNVNALELEDSALYLCASSPGGPGMAFFGQGTRLTVV.

The chain joins TRBV4-1 to TRBJ2-1; perhaps TRBD1 as D (6 bases). From germline, CDR1 is MGHRA and CDR2 YSYEKL. V lost 6 bases to trimming and J lost 0 bases, with 12 bases between them. This CDR3 contains 15 residues. CDR3 in DNA: TGCGCCAGCAGGGGACACGCGAACTCCTACAATGAGCAGTTCTTC. Protein product: CASRGHANSYNEQFF.

The chain employs TRBV19 and TRBJ1-1; tentatively, D is TRBD1 (6 bases). This CDR3 comprises 15 residues. In germline, CDR1 is LNHDA, CDR2 SQIVND (reference sequence). CDR3 loop: CVTRRRGGQNTEAFF. For the CDR3, the DNA is TGTGTCACCCGAAGGCGGGGGGGCCAGAACACTGAAGCTTTCTTT.

The V and J genes are TRBV23-1 and TRBJ1-2; no definite D call. TRBV23-1 is reported as an ORF; its role is uncertain. The CDR3 has 14 residues. V was clipped by 11 bases and J by 6 bases, with 22 bases between them. CDR3 DNA sequence: TGCGCCTTTCGCGGGCGCCTAGTTCGGAATGGCTACACCTTC. It codes for CAFRGRLVRNGYTF.

The rearrangement uses TRBV18 and TRBJ2-7; 10 bases are a match to TRBD2. This CDR3 has 14 amino acids. Germline CDR1 and CDR2: KGHSH and LQKENI. V was clipped by 3 bases and J by 4 bases; unmatched bases: 3. CDR3 residues: CASSPGTSAYEQYF. The CDR3 nucleotides read TGTGCCAGCTCACCTGGGACTAGCGCTTACGAGCAGTACTTC.

As for this clone: Additional DNA sequences in this sample encode the identical CDR3. The V and J genes are TRBV5-4 and TRBJ2-1; the match to TRBD2 covers 12 bases. CDR1 is SGHNT and CDR2 is YYREEE in the germline V gene (reference sequence). V shed 3 bases and J 5 bases; nucleotides not matched to a gene: 0. The CDR3 runs 14 residues. As DNA, the CDR3 is TGTGCCAGCAGCTGGACTAGCGGGGACAATGAGCAGTTCTTC. The encoded protein is CASSWTSGDNEQFF.

J is TRBJ2-2 and V is TRBV7-7; D uncertain. This CDR3 contains 15 residues. CDR1 and CDR2 from the germline V gene are SSHAT and FNYEAQ (reference sequence). V lost 1 base and J 6 bases, leaving 12 bases between the germline ends. CDR3 loop: CASSLEGHGAGELFF. The CDR3 DNA is TGTGCCAGCAGCTTAGAGGGCCATGGTGCCGGGGAGCTGTTTTTT. Using reference TRBV7-7 and TRBJ2-2 for the parts outside the CDR3, the full variable domain is GAGVSQSPRYKVTKRGQDVTLRCDPISSHATLYWYQQALGQGPEFLTYFNYEAQPDKSGLPSDRFSAERPEGSISTLTIQRTEQRDSAMYRCASSLEGHGAGELFFGEGSRLTVL.

This clone showed up many times. The chain joins TRBV6-6 to TRBJ1-5; D is unresolved. Deletions cut 7 bases from V and 5 bases from J, with 15 bases between. The germline V gene has CDR1 MNHNY and CDR2 SVGAGI (reference sequence). This CDR3 spans 14 amino acids. Here the CDR3 reads CASNSDKGDQPQHF. Here the CDR3 DNA reads TGTGCCAGCAATTCTGATAAGGGCGATCAGCCCCAGCATTTT.

This clone was observed a single time. The V and J genes are TRBV7-2 and TRBJ2-2; D may be TRBD2 (5 bases). The CDR3 loop spans 13 amino acids. Germline V lookup: CDR1 SGHTA, CDR2 FQGNSA. V lost 5 bases and J 5 bases, leaving 9 bases between the germline ends. For the CDR3, the DNA is TGTGCCAGCAGCGAGGACTTTACCGGGGAGCTGTTTTTT. Translated: CASSEDFTGELFF.

This rearrangement joins TRBV5-1 to TRBJ1-2; D gene uncertain. The germline V gene encodes CDR1 SGHRS and CDR2 YFSETQ. Trimming took 1 base from V and 3 from J, leaving 13 bases between them. The CDR3 consists of 15 residues. The CDR3, as DNA: TGCGCCAGCAGCTTGCAACCCCGAAGTGACTATGGCTACACCTTC. Its translation is CASSLQPRSDYGYTF.

V is TRBV6-6 and J is TRBJ1-2, with a weak D call TRBD1 (5 bases). This CDR3 has 16 residues. Germline V gene sequence: CDR1 MNHNY, CDR2 SVGAGI (reference sequence). The V gene lost 6 bases and the J gene lost 2 bases, with 19 bases spanning the gap. Here the CDR3 reads CASRSNIDSSNYGYTF. The DNA of the CDR3 is TGTGCCAGCAGGTCGAATATAGACAGCTCGAACTATGGCTACACCTTC.

The chain uses TRBV4-2 and TRBJ1-1; weak D call: TRBD1 (5 bases). Germline-derived CDR1 and CDR2 are LGHNA and YNFKEQ. V lost 5 bases to trimming and J lost 6 bases, with 13 bases between them. The CDR3 is made up of 13 amino acids. The CDR3 DNA is TGTGCCAGCAGCGTCACAGGTACTGCTGAAGCTTTCTTT. Amino acid sequence: CASSVTGTAEAFF.

V and J are TRBV5-1 and TRBJ2-2; TRBD1 matches 8 bases. Germline lookup yields CDR1 SGHRS and CDR2 YFSETQ. V lost 4 bases to trimming and J lost 6 bases; unmatched junction nucleotides: 8. The CDR3 totals 15 residues. CDR3 sequence: CASSVTGEVAGELFF. The CDR3 coding sequence is TGCGCCAGCAGCGTGACAGGGGAGGTCGCCGGGGAGCTGTTTTTT.

The V gene is TRBV6-1, the J gene TRBJ2-7; TRBD1 agrees at 9 bases. The CDR3 is 14 amino acids. Losses at the gene ends were 6 bases for V and 3 bases for J; bases not matched to a gene: 6. Per germline, CDR1 MNHNS and CDR2 SASEGT. The DNA for the CDR3 is TGTGCCAGCAGGGGGACAGGGAGCGGCTACGAGCAGTACTTC. Protein sequence: CASRGTGSGYEQYF.

The chain is built from TRBV19 and TRBJ1-2; the D gene is possibly TRBD1 (5 bases). Germline assignment: CDR1 LNHDA and CDR2 SQIVND (reference sequence). V was cut by 6 bases and J by 0 bases, with 17 bases left in between. This CDR3 spans 16 amino acids. The CDR3 coding sequence is TGTGCCAGTAGCAGGGCAACAGGAAAAGCTAACTATGGCTACACCTTC. It specifies CASSRATGKANYGYTF.

The table lists this clone with a few counts. The chain employs TRBV6-1 and TRBJ2-5, with D hard to call. Per the germline V gene, CDR1 is MNHNS and CDR2 is SASEGT. The CDR3 loop spans 12 amino acids. V was trimmed by 4 bases and J by 1 base, leaving 4 bases between them. CDR3 bases: TGTGCCAGCAGTGCCTTCCAAGAGACCCAGTACTTC. Encoded protein: CASSAFQETQYF.

The genes are TRBV7-7 and TRBJ1-1; unclear D gene. Germline CDR1 and CDR2: SSHAT and FNYEAQ (reference sequence). The CDR3 runs to 13 residues. V was cut by 4 bases and J by 4 bases, with 10 bases left in between. DNA of the CDR3: TGTGCCAGCAGCTCAAACGTGGGCACTGAAGCTTTCTTT. This translates into CASSSNVGTEAFF.

The J gene is TRBJ2-5, the V gene TRBV19; 14 bases are shared with TRBD2. The CDR3 totals 14 residues. Germline lookup yields CDR1 LNHDA and CDR2 SQIVND (reference sequence). V shed 4 bases and J 7 bases; nucleotides not matched to a gene: 2. In nucleotides, the CDR3 is TGTGCCAGTAGTAACGGACTAGCGGGAGGGACCCAGTACTTC. Protein sequence: CASSNGLAGGTQYF.

This chain joins TRBV11-2 and TRBJ2-7; 13 bases line up with TRBD2. CDR3 size: 17 residues. J gave up 1 base and V 5 bases, and 8 bases lay outside the gene matches. CDR1 is SGHAT, CDR2 FQNNGV, per germline. The CDR3 coding sequence is TGTGCCAGCAGCCTGCCACTAGCGGGAGGGAGGTCCTACGAGCAGTACTTC. Translated: CASSLPLAGGRSYEQYF.

The chain recombines TRBV14 with TRBJ1-1; D is unclear. The CDR3 loop spans 13 amino acids. V was clipped by 3 bases and J by 3 bases, with 8 bases between them. Germline lookup yields CDR1 SGHDN and CDR2 FVKESK. The CDR3 reads CASSQLRDTEAFF. For the CDR3, the DNA is TGTGCCAGCAGCCAGCTGCGAGACACTGAAGCTTTCTTT.

This clone was detected ten times or more. The V gene is TRBV11-2, the J gene TRBJ2-7; possibly TRBD2 for D (7 bases). V was trimmed by 5 bases and J by 1 base, leaving 18 bases between them. Germline-derived CDR1 and CDR2 are SGHAT and FQNNGV. CDR3 size: 16 residues. This chain's CDR3 is CASSPGGGSRSYEQYF. The CDR3 bases are TGTGCCAGCAGCCCCGGCGGGGGCAGCCGATCCTACGAGCAGTACTTC. The whole variable domain, remainder taken from reference TRBV11-2 and TRBJ2-7, is EAGVAQSPRYKIIEKRQSVAFWCNPISGHATLYWYQQILGQGPKLLIQFQNNGVVDDSQLPKDRFSAERLKGVDSTLKIQPAKLEDSAVYLCASSPGGGSRSYEQYFGPGTRLTVT.